Included here is one T cell receptor beta chain sequence, with context. No antigen is known for it. No much larger clone is present one base from it, and per-base qualities are unavailable. Based on the germline V gene, the CDR1 and CDR2 sequences are KGHSH and LQKENI. Inclusive of the bounding cysteine and phenylalanine, the CDR3 is 15 residues long. CDR3 DNA only is kept here, 45 bases in frame from base 1. Here V drops 0 bases and J drops 10 bases, and the junction holds 7 bases not matched to any gene. This specimen belongs to a study of shared clonotypes between healthy human individuals (dated by TCRdb to the early 2020s). Regarding the research as a whole: The cohort included three men and two women between 18 and 49 years of age. The study deeply sequenced blood TCR repertoires of about 5 healthy adults to estimate repertoire size and the extent of clonotype sharing between individuals. Per donor, three plates each were used for CD4 naive and CD4 memory, two for CD8 naive, and one for CD8 memory. Leukapheresis yielded between about 0.85 and 10 billion PBMCs per donor. Libraries were prepared and TCR repertoires were sequenced by different laboratories using diverse techniques, in order to increase sequencing depth and limit assay-specific biases.

Donors were healthy HIV-negative adults with no recently reported acute infections or vaccinations. Every donor was a Caucasian adult residing in Nashville, Tennessee, USA. Magnetic negative selection was used to enrich CD4+ T cells, after which naive cells were positively selected on CD45RA and the negative fraction became the memory subset. Blood was collected by leukapheresis, and PBMCs were isolated by Ficoll-Histopaque density gradient centrifugation and then cryopreserved in liquid nitrogen vapor phase. Analytical flow cytometry was used to check the purity and quantity of every magnetically sorted T cell population. From each sorted fraction, genomic DNA was isolated and quantified by UV absorbance on a Nanodrop 2000c. Beyond this particular receptor, the publication reports: Pairwise subsampling indicated that sequencing depth was expected to affect the degree of clonotype sharing among donors. When a few donors were compared, the shared fraction of clonotypes was roughly 5% for naive CD4, around 3.5% for naive CD8, more than 2% for memory CD4, and 0.4% for memory CD8. Rarefaction of sorted-subset datasets indicated incomplete sequencing despite the large sequencing depth. Compared with non-shared clonotypes, the clonotypes found in all four sorted-subset donors had higher generation probabilities. The genetic and exposure-history diversity represented was limited by the small number of donors. Sampling was restricted to blood, and TCR repertoires in tissues likely differ from the TCR repertoires found in blood. Naive subsets generally had larger estimated clonotype richness than memory subsets.

TCR CDR3 regions were amplified from genomic DNA by multiplex PCR using the deep immunoSEQ assay. Extracted genomic DNA from each cell subset was distributed evenly across all wells of several immunoSEQ 96-well plates, and each plate was treated as a replicate. For sorted subsets, each replicate PCR was loaded with 150 to 250 ng genomic DNA, equivalent to 32,000 or so T cell genomes. The purified libraries were quantified using a Qubit 3.0 fluorometer, sized with a Bioanalyzer 2100, and then quantified again using the KAPA Library Quantification kit. Every immunoSEQ 96-well plate was sequenced on a separate single-read 150-cycle Illumina NextSeq 550 flow cell. As for how the authors treated the data: Because the immunoSEQ output held only junctional sequences and lacked quality scores, the filtering could not match the filtering applied to full-length reads. To assign V/J genes and CDR3, sequences were annotated against IMGT germline references using PyIR, a Python wrapper for IgBLAST v1.9. Any read was removed if the V/J assignment was weak (E-value above 1e-6), the CDR3 was missing, or the read contained stop codons, out-of-frame junctions, or ambiguous translated residues. V3J clonotypes were defined by identical inferred V gene, J gene, and CDR3 amino acid sequence. To compute the percentage overlap between repertoires, the number of shared unique clonotypes was divided by the size of the smaller repertoire. Three approaches were used to assess repertoire richness: RTK rarefaction, the Chao1 estimator, and Recon v2.1 estimates of unobserved clonotypes. OLGA was used to compute generation probabilities for all TCRbeta clonotypes that the gDNA method yielded from a few donors. Imported from immuneACCESS, the table was reduced by TCRdb to in-frame sequences with V and J called. These copies leave out some clones; in studies compared against another copy, an unresolved V gene accounts for under half, and the cause of the remainder is not known. The DNA was the basis for D and trimming; V, J and clone size are from that table. The sample profile shows 2 million to 2.5 million clones; approximately 95% of them were found once. The ten top clones hold 0.13% of the sample.

The rearranged segments are TRBV18 and TRBJ2-1; 9 bases in between match TRBD2. The source is a man younger than 30 in good health. The sequenced material came from naive CD4+ T cells sorted from blood. The cell subset or site label for this specimen denotes: CD45RA+ positively selected. CDR3 reads: CASSPPLAGGGEQFF. The DNA reads as follows: TGTGCCAGCTCACCACCACTAGCGGGTGGGGGGGAGCAGTTCTTC.